What follows are 30 T cell receptor beta chains derived from one specimen sequenced in a study of shared clonotypes between healthy human individuals. Sequencing used immunoSEQ multiplex PCR; TCRdb keeps in-frame clones, though not all of them. The sample has approximately 480,000 clones; over 75% are singletons. Sequenced: PBMCs. These receptor sequences come from a woman aged 40-49 years in good health. Some clones in this sample may be carry-over from other donors' samples.

This clone was seen a few times. The V call is TRBV27, the J call TRBJ2-2; unclear D gene. Trimming removed 5 bases from V and 4 bases from J, with 11 bases in between. The CDR3 runs to 14 residues. CDR1 is MNHEY and CDR2 is SMNVEV in the germline V gene (reference sequence). The CDR3 DNA reads as TGTGCCAGCAGTCCTTCTGGCGTCACCGGGGAGCTGTTTTTT. Translated, it gives CASSPSGVTGELFF.

The chain uses TRBV4-3 and TRBJ2-1; D gene ambiguous. Trimming stripped 0 bases from V and 9 bases from J, with 6 bases between. CDR1 LGHNA and CDR2 YSLEER come from the germline V gene. The CDR3 runs 12 residues. For the CDR3, the DNA is TGCGCCAGCAGCCAAGACTGGAGTGAGCAGTTCTTC. Amino acid sequence: CASSQDWSEQFF.

This clone was seen more than once but under ten times. This sequence joins TRBV18 and TRBJ1-2, with D maybe TRBD1 (6 bases). The CDR3 covers 15 residues. The V end lost 3 bases, the J end lost 5 bases, and 16 bases lay between the germline ends. Per the germline V gene, CDR1 is KGHSH and CDR2 is LQKENI. In DNA form, the CDR3 reads TGTGCCAGCTCACCTAGGGACACCACCCCGTATGGCTACACCTTC. Its protein product is CASSPRDTTPYGYTF.

The rearrangement uses TRBV30 and TRBJ1-4; D is ambiguous. The germline V gene encodes CDR1 GTSNPN and CDR2 SVGIG (reference sequence). V was clipped by 5 bases and J by 0 bases, with 10 bases between them. The CDR3 runs to 14 residues. The CDR3 loop is CAWSRGTTNEKLFF. In nucleotides, the CDR3 is TGTGCCTGGTCGCGTGGGACAACTAATGAAAAACTGTTTTTT.

At least ten counts were recorded for this clone. The V gene is TRBV5-5, the J gene TRBJ2-2, with D perhaps matching TRBD1 or TRBD2 (5 bases each). CDR3 length: 18 residues. CDR1 and CDR2 (germline): SGHKS, YYEKEE (reference sequence). V dropped 4 bases and J dropped 0 bases, with 19 bases sitting between them. This chain's CDR3 is CASSTWWDLSSNTGELFF. CDR3 bases: TGTGCCAGCAGCACGTGGTGGGACCTGTCATCGAACACCGGGGAGCTGTTTTTT.

This sequence joins TRBV4-3 and TRBJ1-1; weak D call: TRBD1 (5 bases). There are 15 residues in the CDR3. Germline CDR1 reads LGHNA; CDR2 reads YSLEER. Trimming took 0 bases from V and 6 from J, leaving 14 bases between them. As DNA, the CDR3 is TGCGCCAGCAGCCAAGAGTGGGGGGACCTCCCTGAAGCTTTCTTT. Protein: CASSQEWGDLPEAFF.

A remark on this clone: Other nucleotide sequences in the sample specify the same CDR3. The chain is built from TRBV10-3 and TRBJ1-5; the D is unclear. The CDR3 extends over 13 amino acids. V was clipped by 4 bases and J by 1 base, with 5 bases between them. Germline-derived CDR1 and CDR2 are ENHRY and SYGVKD. CDR3 bases: TGTGCCATCAGTGGGGAGAGCAATCAGCCCCAGCATTTT. It encodes CAISGESNQPQHF.

V and J are TRBV7-9 and TRBJ2-5, with D unresolved. The germline gives CDR1 SEHNR, CDR2 FQNEAQ (reference sequence). Trimming stripped 6 bases from V and 3 bases from J, with 5 bases between. There are 11 residues in the CDR3. The CDR3 bases are TGTGCCAGCAGTAGAGAAGAGACCCAGTACTTC. Amino acids: CASSREETQYF.

This clone was observed a few times. The V gene is TRBV6-1, the J gene TRBJ2-2; D is perhaps TRBD2 (6 bases). V was clipped by 4 bases and J by 3 bases, with 12 bases between them. Germline assignment: CDR1 MNHNS and CDR2 SASEGT. The CDR3 runs to 15 residues. The CDR3 sequence: CASSALGLYTGELFF. The CDR3 region has the DNA TGTGCCAGCAGTGCTCTGGGACTTTACACCGGGGAGCTGTTTTTT.

This chain uses TRBV18 with TRBJ2-1; 7 bases are a match to TRBD2. There are 16 residues in the CDR3. The V gene end was trimmed by 3 bases and the J gene end by 4 bases; junction bases not matched to a gene: 9. Per germline, CDR1 KGHSH and CDR2 LQKENI. The CDR3 coding sequence is TGTGCCAGCTCACCGAGCCTAGCGGAAGGATACAATGAGCAGTTCTTC. It specifies CASSPSLAEGYNEQFF.

This chain joins TRBV5-1 and TRBJ2-2, with 8 positions matching TRBD1. Germline CDR1 and CDR2: SGHRS and YFSETQ. This CDR3 comprises 16 residues. The V and J ends lost 5 bases and 0 bases, in that order; junction bases with no gene match: 6. The CDR3 loop is CASRQTGVANTGELFF. CDR3 DNA sequence: TGCGCCAGCAGGCAGACAGGGGTAGCGAACACCGGGGAGCTGTTTTTT.

This chain joins TRBV7-9 and TRBJ2-7, with 16 bases matching TRBD2. V was pared by 4 bases and J by 4 bases, with 10 bases of the junction left unmatched. Per the germline V gene, CDR1 is SEHNR and CDR2 is FQNEAQ (reference sequence). The CDR3 is 18 residues long. The CDR3 sequence: CASSSPQGLAGGVYEQYF. The CDR3 DNA reads as TGTGCCAGCAGCTCGCCGCAGGGACTAGCGGGGGGGGTTTACGAGCAGTACTTC.

There are a few counts of this clone. This chain uses TRBV30 with TRBJ1-5; D unresolved. Germline values: CDR1 GTSNPN, CDR2 SVGIG (reference sequence). The CDR3 loop spans 13 amino acids. V was clipped by 2 bases and J by 5 bases, with 10 bases between them. The CDR3 DNA reads as TGTGCCTGGAGTAAGTCCAGCCATCAGCCCCAGCATTTT. Translated: CAWSKSSHQPQHF.

The chain is built from TRBV5-1 and TRBJ2-6, with unresolved D. The V and J ends lost 2 bases and 2 bases respectively, with 2 bases between them. Germline lookup yields CDR1 SGHRS and CDR2 YFSETQ. This CDR3 has 13 residues. The CDR3 is CASSFTGANVLTF. The DNA for the CDR3 is TGCGCCAGCAGCTTTACTGGGGCCAACGTCCTGACTTTC.

V gene TRBV10-1 combines with J gene TRBJ2-1, with 11 bases matching TRBD2. Trimming cost V 4 bases and J 2 bases; bases outside gene matches: 1. The length of the CDR3 is 15 residues. Germline CDR1 WNHNN, CDR2 SYGVQD (reference sequence). The DNA for the CDR3 is TGCGCCAGCAGTGGACTAGCGGGAACCTACAATGAGCAGTTCTTC. Its translation is CASSGLAGTYNEQFF.

This chain uses TRBV5-1 with TRBJ1-2, with 7 bases identical to TRBD1. With V trimmed by 3 bases and J by 6 bases, 5 bases remained unmatched. CDR3 length: 13 residues. The germline V gene encodes CDR1 SGHRS and CDR2 YFSETQ. CDR3 amino acids: CASSSPGQHGYTF. Here the CDR3 DNA reads TGCGCCAGCAGCTCACCGGGACAGCATGGCTACACCTTC. Drawing the rest from reference TRBV5-1 and TRBJ1-2, the complete variable domain is KAGVTQTPRYLIKTRGQQVTLSCSPISGHRSVSWYQQTPGQGLQFLFEYFSETQRNKGNFPGRFSGRQFSNSRSEMNVSTLELGDSALYLCASSSPGQHGYTFGSGTRLTVV.

This clone was observed a handful of times. The chain carries TRBV28 and TRBJ1-5; no clear D gene. Trimming left V 6 bases short and J 1 base short, with 10 bases between. Germline V gene sequence: CDR1 MDHEN, CDR2 SYDVKM. The CDR3 covers 14 residues. This CDR3 reads CASSDNLSNQPQHF. DNA for the CDR3: TGTGCCAGCAGCGACAATTTGAGCAATCAGCCCCAGCATTTT.

Turning to this clone: Germline is not matched at one junction end, which may reflect a read error. The V gene is TRBV10-3, the J gene TRBJ2-7, with no clear D. Germline loops: CDR1 ENHRY, CDR2 SYGVKD. The CDR3 spans 14 residues. The CDR3 loop is CAISESKSSYELRF. CDR3 bases: TGTGCCATCAGTGAGTCGAAAAGCTCCTACGAGCTACGATTC.

The chain combines TRBV19 with TRBJ1-5; D uncertain. The CDR3 is 16 residues long. Germline loops: CDR1 LNHDA, CDR2 SQIVND (reference sequence). Trimming took 4 bases from V and 3 from J, leaving 16 bases between them. The CDR3: CASSTILQLDNQPQHF. For the CDR3, the DNA is TGTGCCAGTAGTACAATACTTCAGTTAGACAATCAGCCCCAGCATTTT.

V usage is TRBV30 and J usage is TRBJ1-3; a weak D match, TRBD1 (5 bases). Germline CDR1 and CDR2: GTSNPN and SVGIG (reference sequence). V lost 2 bases to trimming and J lost 3 bases, with 8 bases between them. CDR3 length equals 13 residues. This CDR3 reads CAWSWDFGNTIYF. Here the CDR3 DNA reads TGTGCCTGGAGTTGGGACTTTGGAAACACCATATATTTT.

The table lists this clone with a few counts. The J gene is TRBJ1-1, the V gene TRBV27; TRBD1 aligns across 7 bases. Germline V gene data show CDR1 as MNHEY and CDR2 as SMNVEV (reference sequence). The CDR3 covers 16 residues. V lost 2 bases and J lost 1; bases outside the gene matches: 7. The CDR3 spells CASSLIRDRGNTEAFF. CDR3 coding DNA: TGTGCCAGCAGTTTAATCCGGGACAGAGGGAACACTGAAGCTTTCTTT.

The genes are TRBV11-2 and TRBJ1-1; D unclear. Trimming took 5 bases from V and 2 from J, leaving 9 bases between them. Germline V CDR1 and CDR2: SGHAT, FQNNGV. The CDR3 runs to 13 residues. This chain's CDR3 is CASSGQINTEAFF. The CDR3 coding sequence is TGTGCCAGCAGCGGCCAGATCAACACTGAAGCTTTCTTT.

This rearrangement joins TRBV4-1 to TRBJ2-7; perhaps D is TRBD1 or TRBD2 (5 bases each). Germline V gene data show CDR1 as MGHRA and CDR2 as YSYEKL. V was shortened by 4 bases and J by 6 bases, with 16 bases between the two germline ends. This CDR3 comprises 14 residues. The CDR3 spells CASSPGPDPSEQYF. The CDR3 DNA reads TGCGCCAGCAGCCCGGGGCCGGATCCCAGCGAGCAGTACTTC.

The gene calls are TRBV19 and TRBJ2-1; 7 bases agree with TRBD2. CDR1 is LNHDA and CDR2 is SQIVND in the germline V gene (reference sequence). V shed 1 base and J 0 bases; nucleotides not matched to a gene: 0. The length of the CDR3 is 15 residues. Written as DNA, the CDR3 is TGTGCCAGTAGTATAGCGGGAGGCTCCTACAATGAGCAGTTCTTC. Its protein product is CASSIAGGSYNEQFF.

The CDR3 loop is CASSVGTGISGNTIYF. The DNA of the CDR3 is TGTGCCAGCAGCGTAGGCACAGGGATCTCTGGAAACACCATATATTTT. The J gene is TRBJ1-3, the V gene TRBV9, with D perhaps matching TRBD1 (6 bases). The CDR3 is 16 amino acids. V was pared by 0 bases and J by 0 bases, with 10 bases between. Per the germline V gene, CDR1 is SGDLS and CDR2 is YYNGEE.

A word on this clone: In the same sample, other DNA sequences code for this CDR3. The V call is TRBV28, the J call TRBJ1-5, with no clear D. Looked up from germline, CDR1 is MDHEN and CDR2 is SYDVKM. V was clipped by 1 base and J by 6 bases, with 7 bases between them. This CDR3 is 13 amino acids long. Here the CDR3 DNA reads TGTGCCAGCAGTTTATTGGCCATTCAGCCCCAGCATTTT. Translated: CASSLLAIQPQHF.

A remark on this clone: One junction end disagrees with the germline gene, perhaps due to a read error. The chain carries TRBV6-1 and TRBJ2-1; 8 bases fit TRBD2. The CDR3 spans 14 residues. The germline V gene encodes CDR1 MNHNS and CDR2 SASEGT. CDR3 sequence reads: CASSDLGLAPMVVF. CDR3 sequence (DNA): TGTGCCAGCAGTGATTTAGGACTAGCCCCTATGGTTGTCTTC.

In DNA, the CDR3 is TGTGCCAGCAGCTTGGGGGGCGATCCCTCCTACAATGAGCAGTTCTTC. Amino acid sequence: CASSLGGDPSYNEQFF. The chain combines TRBV7-8 with TRBJ2-1, with D perhaps given as TRBD1 or TRBD2 (6 bases each). This CDR3 region has 16 residues. Germline CDR1 SGHVS, CDR2 FQNEAQ. V gave up 3 bases and J gave up 0 bases, with 12 bases separating them.

The gene calls are TRBV7-3 and TRBJ2-2, with TRBD1 identical over 7 bases. In germline, CDR1 is SGHTA, CDR2 FQGTGA. The trim removed 5 bases at V and 0 bases at J, leaving 3 bases unmatched. The CDR3 has 15 amino acids. The CDR3 region has the DNA TGTGCCAGCAGCCCCGGACAGGCGAACACCGGGGAGCTGTTTTTT. Encoded protein: CASSPGQANTGELFF.

The chain is built from TRBV6-1 and TRBJ2-2; 12 bases map to TRBD2. Trimming removed 9 bases from V and 6 bases from J; junction bases left unmatched: 8. The CDR3 is 15 residues long. Per the germline V gene, CDR1 is MNHNS and CDR2 is SASEGT. The CDR3 reads CASPTSGRGAGELFF. In nucleotides, the CDR3 is TGTGCCAGTCCGACTAGCGGGAGAGGAGCCGGGGAGCTGTTTTTT.